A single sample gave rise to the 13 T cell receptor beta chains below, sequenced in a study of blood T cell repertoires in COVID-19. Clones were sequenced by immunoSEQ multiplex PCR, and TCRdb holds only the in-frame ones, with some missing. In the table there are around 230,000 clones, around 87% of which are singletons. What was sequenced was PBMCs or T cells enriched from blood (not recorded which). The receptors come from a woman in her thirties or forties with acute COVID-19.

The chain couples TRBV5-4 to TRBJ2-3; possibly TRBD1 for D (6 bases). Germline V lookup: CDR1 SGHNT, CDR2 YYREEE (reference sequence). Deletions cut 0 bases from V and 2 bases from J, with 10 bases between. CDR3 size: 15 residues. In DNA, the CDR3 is TGTGCCAGCAGCTTGGGAGGACAGTCCACAGATACGCAGTATTTT. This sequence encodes CASSLGGQSTDTQYF.

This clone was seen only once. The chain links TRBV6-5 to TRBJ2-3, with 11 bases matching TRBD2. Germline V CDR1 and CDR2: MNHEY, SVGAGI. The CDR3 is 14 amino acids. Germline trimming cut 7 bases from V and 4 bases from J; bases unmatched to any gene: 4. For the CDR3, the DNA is TGTGCCAGCAATAGCGGGAGGGCATCAGATACGCAGTATTTT. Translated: CASNSGRASDTQYF.

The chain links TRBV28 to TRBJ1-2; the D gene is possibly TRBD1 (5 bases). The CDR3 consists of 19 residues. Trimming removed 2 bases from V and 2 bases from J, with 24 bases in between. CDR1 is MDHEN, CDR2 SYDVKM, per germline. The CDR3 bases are TGTGCCAGCAGTTTAATTGTCCTGCTTGGGCAGGGAAAAAACTATGGCTACACCTTC. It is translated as CASSLIVLLGQGKNYGYTF.

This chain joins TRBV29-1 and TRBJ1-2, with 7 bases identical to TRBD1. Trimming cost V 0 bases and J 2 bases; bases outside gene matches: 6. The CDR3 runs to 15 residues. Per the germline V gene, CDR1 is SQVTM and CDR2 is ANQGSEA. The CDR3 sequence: CSVEDRDRRNYGYTF. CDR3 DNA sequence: TGCAGCGTTGAAGACCGGGACAGAAGAAACTATGGCTACACCTTC.

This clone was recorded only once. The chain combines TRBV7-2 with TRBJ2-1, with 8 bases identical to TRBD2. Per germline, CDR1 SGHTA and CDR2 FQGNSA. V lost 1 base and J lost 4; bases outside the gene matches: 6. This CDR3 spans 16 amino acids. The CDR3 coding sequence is TGTGCCAGCAGCTTAGTTAGCGGGGTGGGATACAATGAGCAGTTCTTC. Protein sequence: CASSLVSGVGYNEQFF. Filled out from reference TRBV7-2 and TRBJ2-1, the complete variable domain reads GAGVSQSPSNKVTEKGKDVELRCDPISGHTALYWYRQSLGQGLEFLIYFQGNSAPDKSGLPSDRFSAERTGGSVSTLTIQRTQQEDSAVYLCASSLVSGVGYNEQFFGPGTRLTVL.

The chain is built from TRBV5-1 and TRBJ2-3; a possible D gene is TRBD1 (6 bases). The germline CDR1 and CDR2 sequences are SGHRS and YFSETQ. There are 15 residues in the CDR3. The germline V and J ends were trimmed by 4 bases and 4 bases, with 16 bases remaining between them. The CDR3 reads CASSRDIFLADTQYF. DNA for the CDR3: TGCGCCAGCAGCCGGGACATTTTTCTCGCAGATACGCAGTATTTT.

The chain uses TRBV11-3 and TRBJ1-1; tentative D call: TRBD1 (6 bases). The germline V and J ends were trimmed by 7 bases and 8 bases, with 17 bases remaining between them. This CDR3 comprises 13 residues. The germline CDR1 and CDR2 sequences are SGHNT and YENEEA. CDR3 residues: CASINRQDREAFF. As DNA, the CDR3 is TGTGCCAGCATCAACAGGCAGGACAGAGAAGCTTTCTTT.

The CDR3 loop reads CSVDGGGRSSYEQYF. DNA of the CDR3: TGCAGCGTTGATGGGGGGGGCAGATCGTCCTACGAGCAGTACTTC. The rearrangement uses TRBV29-1 and TRBJ2-7; D possibly corresponds to TRBD2 (7 bases). V gave up 3 bases and J gave up 1 base, with 16 bases separating them. The CDR3 runs to 15 residues. Germline V gene sequence: CDR1 SQVTM, CDR2 ANQGSEA.

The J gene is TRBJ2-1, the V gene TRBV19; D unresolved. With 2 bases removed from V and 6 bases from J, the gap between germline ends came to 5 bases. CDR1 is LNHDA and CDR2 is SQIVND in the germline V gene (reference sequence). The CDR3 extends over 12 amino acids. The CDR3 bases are TGTGCCAGTAGTATATTCGTCAATGAGCAGTTCTTC. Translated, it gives CASSIFVNEQFF.

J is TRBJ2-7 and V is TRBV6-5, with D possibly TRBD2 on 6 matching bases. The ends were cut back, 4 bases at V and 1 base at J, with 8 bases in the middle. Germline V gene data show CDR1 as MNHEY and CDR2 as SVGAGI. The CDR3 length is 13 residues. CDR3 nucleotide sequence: TGTGCCAGCAGTTTTAGCGGTTCCTACGAGCAGTACTTC. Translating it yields CASSFSGSYEQYF.

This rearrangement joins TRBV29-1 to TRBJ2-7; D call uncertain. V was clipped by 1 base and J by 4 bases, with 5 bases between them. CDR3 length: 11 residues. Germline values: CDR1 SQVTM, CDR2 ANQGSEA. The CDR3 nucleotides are TGCAGCGTTGAAGCGAGGTACGAGCAGTACTTC. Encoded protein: CSVEARYEQYF.

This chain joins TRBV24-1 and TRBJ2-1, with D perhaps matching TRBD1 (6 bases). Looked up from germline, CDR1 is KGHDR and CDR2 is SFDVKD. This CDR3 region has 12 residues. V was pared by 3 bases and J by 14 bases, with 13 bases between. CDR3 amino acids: CATSDAGQREFF. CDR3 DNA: TGTGCCACCAGTGATGCCGGACAGAGGGAGTTCTTC.

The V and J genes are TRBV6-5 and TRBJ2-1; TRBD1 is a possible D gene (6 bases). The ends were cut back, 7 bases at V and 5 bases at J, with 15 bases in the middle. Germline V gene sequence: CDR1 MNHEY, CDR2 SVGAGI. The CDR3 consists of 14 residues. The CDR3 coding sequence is TGTGCCAGCAATCTAAGGGGGAGCCACAATGAGCAGTTCTTC. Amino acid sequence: CASNLRGSHNEQFF.